The clone carrying this T cell receptor beta chain appeared a single time. Its antigen is unidentified. TCRdb used MiXCR to reprocess the RT-PCR reads, holding one entry per CDR3 protein. The data show more than 700,000 distinct CDR3 sequences, approximately 22% seen once. J was trimmed by 4 bases and V by 2 bases; bases with no gene match: 7. This CDR3 has 16 amino acids. Germline V gives CDR1 SGHVS, CDR2 FQNEAQ. This entry comes from a study of response to subunit inactivated influenza vaccine. Findings and caveats of the study: Authors suggested that a seasonal influenza vaccination recruits few new T cells each time.

This sequence originates from a man aged 50-59 years who received an inactivated influenza vaccine. The sample was PBMCs from blood, taken roughly 5 days after vaccination. The chain combines TRBV7-8 with TRBJ2-5; TRBD2 agrees at 10 bases. CDR3 amino acids: CASSLSGSGRGETQYF. CDR3 coding DNA: TGTGCCAGCAGCTTAAGTGGGAGCGGGAGGGGAGAGACCCAGTACTTC.